This T cell receptor (beta chain) was profiled in a study of identical twins. A few counts support this clonotype. The CDR3 sequence is 13 residues long. V was trimmed by 3 bases and J by 5 bases, leaving 9 bases between them. In germline, CDR1 is KGHDR, CDR2 SFDVKD. TCRdb re-analysed the 5' RACE reads in MiXCR, keeping a single row per CDR3 protein. The sample consists of fewer than 450,000 distinct CDR3 sequences, around 9.7% of them appearing once. The receptor's source is a woman aged 45-60 years in good health. Sequences were obtained from naive T cells sorted from blood. The rearrangement uses TRBV24-1 and TRBJ2-5, with a weak D call TRBD1 (6 bases). CDR3: CATSDPGAETQYF. For the CDR3, the DNA is TGTGCCACCAGTGATCCAGGGGCCGAGACCCAGTACTTC.